Detailed here is one TCR beta chain. Its antigen is not known. V was clipped by 5 bases and J by 1 base, with 9 bases between them. This CDR3 is built from 14 residues. Germline CDR1 and CDR2: LNHDA and SQIVND (reference sequence). PCR primers comprised 60 Vbeta and 13 Jbeta primers. The method was immunoSEQ multiplex PCR; TCRdb's version includes in-frame clones alone and lacks a portion of them. The sample yields about 95,000 clones, approximately 80% seen once. The data are from a study of cytomegalovirus exposure and HLA in healthy donors. Study conclusions and caveats: A later analysis linked a missense variant in DCLRE1C to the trimming of TCR beta V and J genes. Later analysis suggested links between common viral pathogens and several top significant clusters.

The TCR was taken from a man aged 25 to 40 in good health and CMV-seropositive. The chain joins TRBV19 to TRBJ2-1, with D tentatively TRBD2 (6 bases). The sequenced sample was PBMCs. CDR3 bases: TGTGCCAGTAGTTCAGGGAGGTCCTACAATGAGCAGTTCTTC. The encoded protein is CASSSGRSYNEQFF.